These 25 T cell receptor beta chains were sequenced from one sample in a study of cytomegalovirus exposure and HLA in healthy donors (dated by TCRdb to about 2017). Library preparation used the immunoSEQ multiplex PCR assay. For the multiplex PCR, a mixture combining 60 forward primers for TCR Vbeta segments and 13 reverse primers for TCR Jbeta segments was used. TCRdb took this table from immuneACCESS and kept in-frame rearrangements with V and J called. Such tables lack part of the clones; where checked against another copy, unresolved V genes explain under half of the gap, and the rest is unexplained. The sample records fewer than 110,000 clones, roughly 82% of which are singletons. The top ten constitute less than 3.5% of the sample. Input material: PBMCs. The receptor source for this set is a man aged 25-40 years in good health and CMV-seropositive.

J is TRBJ1-3 and V is TRBV5-4; D perhaps matches TRBD1 (6 bases). This CDR3 is built from 15 residues. Germline CDR1 SGHNT, CDR2 YYREEE (reference sequence). V was shortened by 3 bases and J by 0 bases, with 10 bases between the two germline ends. The CDR3 coding sequence is TGTGCCAGCAGCTCAAAAGGGGGCTCTGGAAACACCATATATTTT. It encodes CASSSKGGSGNTIYF.

The chain combines TRBV6-6 with TRBJ2-7; the match to TRBD1 covers 9 bases. The J segment lost 3 bases and the V segment lost 5 bases, leaving 5 bases of the junction unmatched. The CDR3 consists of 14 residues. The V gene's germline CDR1 is MNHNY and CDR2 SVGAGI (reference sequence). The CDR3 region is CASSPGTGSYEQYF. Written as DNA, the CDR3 is TGTGCCAGCAGTCCCGGGACAGGGAGCTACGAGCAGTACTTC.

This chain connects TRBV6-4 to TRBJ1-1; TRBD1 aligns across 7 bases. Germline V gene data show CDR1 as MRHNA and CDR2 as SNTAGT. The CDR3 is made up of 13 amino acids. V was pared by 4 bases and J by 7 bases, with 6 bases of the junction left unmatched. CDR3 protein: CASSGTGENEAFF. In DNA form, the CDR3 reads TGTGCCAGCAGTGGTACAGGGGAGAATGAAGCTTTCTTT.

The V and J genes are TRBV5-6 and TRBJ2-7; D is uncertain. V was cut by 4 bases and J by 1 base, with 15 bases left in between. The length of the CDR3 is 15 residues. Germline-derived CDR1 and CDR2 are SGHDT and YYEEEE. This CDR3 is CASSLGASPSYEQYF. CDR3 in DNA: TGTGCCAGCAGCCTCGGAGCCTCCCCGTCCTACGAGCAGTACTTC.

The chain links TRBV7-6 to TRBJ2-1; a weak D match, TRBD2 (6 bases). Germline V gives CDR1 SGHVS, CDR2 FNYEAQ. The CDR3 is 16 amino acids. The V gene lost 5 bases and the J gene lost 0 bases, with 14 bases spanning the gap. Written as DNA, the CDR3 is TGTGCCAGCAGCCCCTTAGCGGAGAACTCCTACAATGAGCAGTTCTTC. This encodes CASSPLAENSYNEQFF.

V and J are TRBV4-2 and TRBJ2-1; 9 nucleotides match TRBD2. Germline trimming cut 0 bases from V and 7 bases from J; bases unmatched to any gene: 7. CDR3 length equals 16 residues. Germline CDR1 LGHNA, CDR2 YNFKEQ. This CDR3 reads CASSQETLAGPNEQFF. CDR3 sequence (DNA): TGTGCCAGCAGCCAAGAAACGCTAGCGGGGCCAAATGAGCAGTTCTTC.

This clone was found once. The genes are TRBV13 and TRBJ2-1; D ambiguous. The V and J ends lost 7 bases and 3 bases respectively, with 16 bases between them. Germline V gene sequence: CDR1 PRHDT, CDR2 FYEKMQ (reference sequence). The CDR3 length is 15 residues. This chain's CDR3 is CASTPRLVVYNEQFF. CDR3 nucleotide sequence: TGTGCCAGCACCCCTAGGCTAGTGGTCTACAATGAGCAGTTCTTC.

This chain links TRBV7-2 with TRBJ2-5; 11 bases match TRBD2. The germline gives CDR1 SGHTA, CDR2 FQGNSA. CDR3 length equals 16 residues. Trimming cost V 5 bases and J 3 bases; bases outside gene matches: 8. As DNA, the CDR3 is TGTGCCAGCAGCCTCGGAGTGGGACTAGCGGAAGAGACCCAGTACTTC. This translates into CASSLGVGLAEETQYF. Drawing the rest from reference TRBV7-2 and TRBJ2-5, the complete variable domain is GAGVSQSPSNKVTEKGKDVELRCDPISGHTALYWYRQSLGQGLEFLIYFQGNSAPDKSGLPSDRFSAERTGGSVSTLTIQRTQQEDSAVYLCASSLGVGLAEETQYFGPGTRLLVL.

This chain uses TRBV6-4 with TRBJ2-2; weak D call: TRBD1 (5 bases). The V and J ends lost 5 bases and 6 bases respectively, with 10 bases between them. This CDR3 spans 13 amino acids. Germline V gene sequence: CDR1 MRHNA, CDR2 SNTAGT. The chain's CDR3 is CASSSQASGELFF. For the CDR3, the DNA is TGTGCCAGCAGTTCACAGGCATCCGGGGAGCTGTTTTTT.

The genes are TRBV7-2 and TRBJ1-4; TRBD1 is a possible D gene (6 bases). CDR3 length: 16 amino acids. Trimming removed 5 bases from V and 3 bases from J, with 16 bases in between. CDR1 and CDR2 from the germline V gene are SGHTA and FQGNSA. For the CDR3, the DNA is TGTGCCAGCAGCATTACAACAGGGAGAGCTAATGAAAAACTGTTTTTT. This translates into CASSITTGRANEKLFF.

The chain is built from TRBV7-9 and TRBJ2-1; possible D gene TRBD1, 6 bases. The length of the CDR3 is 15 residues. Germline V gives CDR1 SEHNR, CDR2 FQNEAQ (reference sequence). The ends were cut back, 2 bases at V and 3 bases at J, with 11 bases in the middle. The CDR3 loop is CASSLNTGIYNEQFF. DNA for the CDR3: TGTGCCAGCAGCTTAAACACAGGGATCTACAATGAGCAGTTCTTC.

The chain combines TRBV18 with TRBJ2-3; the match to TRBD2 covers 15 bases. Per germline, CDR1 KGHSH and CDR2 LQKENI. The V and J ends lost 3 bases and 5 bases, in that order; junction bases with no gene match: 6. The CDR3 totals 17 residues. CDR3 bases: TGTGCCAGCTCACCTCTGGGGACTAGCGGGGGGCGAGATACGCAGTATTTT. It yields the protein CASSPLGTSGGRDTQYF. Complete variable domain (other parts from reference TRBV18 and TRBJ2-3): NAGVMQNPRHLVRRRGQEARLRCSPMKGHSHVYWYRQLPEEGLKFMVYLQKENIIDESGMPKERFSAEFPKEGPSILRIQQVVRGDSAAYFCASSPLGTSGGRDTQYFGPGTRLTVL.

The genes are TRBV6-5 and TRBJ1-3, with TRBD1 matching over 9 bases. V lost 11 bases and J lost 1; bases outside the gene matches: 9. Looked up from germline, CDR1 is MNHEY and CDR2 is SVGAGI. The CDR3 runs to 15 residues. The CDR3 spells CASGGDRASGNTIYF. The CDR3 nucleotides are TGTGCCTCTGGCGGGGACAGGGCGTCTGGAAACACCATATATTTT.

V gene TRBV7-3 combines with J gene TRBJ1-1, with 7 bases matching TRBD1. This CDR3 region has 13 residues. Per germline, CDR1 SGHTA and CDR2 FQGTGA. V shed 6 bases, J shed 2 bases, and the junction held 3 bases outside the gene matches. CDR3 residues: CASRTGINTEAFF. CDR3 DNA: TGTGCCAGCAGGACAGGGATAAACACTGAAGCTTTCTTT. The full variable domain, its missing parts supplied by reference TRBV7-3 and TRBJ1-1, is GAGVSQTPSNKVTEKGKYVELRCDPISGHTALYWYRQSLGQGPEFLIYFQGTGAADDSGLPNDRFFAVRPEGSVSTLKIQRTERGDSAVYLCASRTGINTEAFFGQGTRLTVV.

The V gene is TRBV10-3, the J gene TRBJ1-1, with no clear D. Germline CDR1 and CDR2: ENHRY and SYGVKD. The CDR3 contains 18 residues. V was trimmed by 5 bases and J by 0 bases, leaving 22 bases between them. Written as DNA, the CDR3 is TGTGCCATCAGTCCTAGCGGGGTTTTCGGCGGTATGAACACTGAAGCTTTCTTT. Residues: CAISPSGVFGGMNTEAFF.

This sequence joins TRBV19 and TRBJ1-5; D is uncertain. The V gene lost 5 bases and the J gene lost 0 bases, with 11 bases spanning the gap. This CDR3 contains 15 residues. The germline gives CDR1 LNHDA, CDR2 SQIVND (reference sequence). CDR3 DNA sequence: TGTGCCAGTAGTGCCGTCAGTTATAGCAATCAGCCCCAGCATTTT. Its protein product is CASSAVSYSNQPQHF.

The rearrangement uses TRBV19 and TRBJ1-1; D might be TRBD1 (5 bases). CDR1 and CDR2 from the germline V gene are LNHDA and SQIVND (reference sequence). Trimming shortened V by 7 bases and J by 0 bases, and 9 bases separated the two germline ends. This CDR3 spans 13 amino acids. This CDR3 reads CASNVQVNTEAFF. The CDR3 DNA reads TGTGCCAGTAACGTACAGGTGAACACTGAAGCTTTCTTT.

The J gene is TRBJ1-5, the V gene TRBV19; D call uncertain. Deletions cut 7 bases from V and 6 bases from J, with 13 bases between. The germline CDR1 and CDR2 sequences are LNHDA and SQIVND (reference sequence). This CDR3 has 13 amino acids. The CDR3 is CASMNLSSQPQHF. In DNA, the CDR3 is TGTGCCAGTATGAATTTGAGTTCTCAGCCCCAGCATTTT.

The CDR3 bases are TGTGCCAGCTCACCACCGAGGACAGGGAACACTGAAGCTTTCTTT. Encoded protein: CASSPPRTGNTEAFF. This chain links TRBV18 with TRBJ1-1; 7 nucleotides align to TRBD1. After removal of 0 bases from V and 1 base from J, the junction contained 2 bases not matched to a gene. Germline V gene lookup returns CDR1 KGHSH and CDR2 LQKENI. The CDR3 contains 15 residues.

This clone is a singleton in its sample. One junction end disagrees with the germline gene, perhaps due to a read error. V gene TRBV11-2 combines with J gene TRBJ2-5; perhaps TRBD2 as D (6 bases). The CDR3 sequence is 16 residues long. Germline V gene lookup returns CDR1 SGHAT and CDR2 FQNNGV. CDR3 nucleotide sequence: TGTGCCAGCAGCCTAGAGGGCGGGGTCGGACAAGAGACCCAGTACTTC. It translates to CASSLEGGVGQETQYF.

The rearrangement links TRBV9 to TRBJ2-5; TRBD2 might be the D (7 bases). CDR1 and CDR2 (germline): SGDLS, YYNGEE. The CDR3 covers 17 residues. Between the trimmed V and J ends, which lost 5 bases and 2 bases, there was a span of 22 bases. CDR3 sequence (DNA): TGTGCCAGCAGTGGGGGGGCATACGGCGCCCCTCAAGAGACCCAGTACTTC. Protein product: CASSGGAYGAPQETQYF.

The rearrangement uses TRBV18 and TRBJ2-5; the match to TRBD2 covers 11 bases. Germline-derived CDR1 and CDR2 are KGHSH and LQKENI. V shed 2 bases and J 5 bases; nucleotides not matched to a gene: 1. The CDR3 consists of 14 residues. In DNA, the CDR3 is TGTGCCAGCTCACCAACTAGCGGGGGCGAGACCCAGTACTTC. Translation gives CASSPTSGGETQYF.

The CDR3 loop is CASTSDVRTGPYGDTQYF. CDR3 nucleotide sequence: TGTGCCAGCACCTCGGACGTGCGGACAGGTCCCTACGGGGATACGCAGTATTTT. The rearrangement joins TRBV5-4 to TRBJ2-3; 7 nucleotides agree with TRBD1. The V and J ends lost 6 bases and 6 bases, in that order; junction bases with no gene match: 22. The CDR3 has 18 residues. Germline V lookup: CDR1 SGHNT, CDR2 YYREEE (reference sequence).

J is TRBJ2-1 and V is TRBV19; 8 bases are shared with TRBD2. The V gene's germline CDR1 is LNHDA and CDR2 SQIVND (reference sequence). V lost 3 bases to trimming and J lost 4 bases; unmatched junction nucleotides: 14. The CDR3 is made up of 18 amino acids. CDR3 in DNA: TGTGCCAGTAGTATTACTGGCGGGGGGACGGATTCATACAATGAGCAGTTCTTC. The encoded protein is CASSITGGGTDSYNEQFF. Drawing the rest from reference TRBV19 and TRBJ2-1, the complete variable domain is DGGITQSPKYLFRKEGQNVTLSCEQNLNHDAMYWYRQDPGQGLRLIYYSQIVNDFQKGDIAEGYSVSREKKESFPLTVTSAQKNPTAFYLCASSITGGGTDSYNEQFFGPGTRLTVL.

This clone was counted a single time. The chain recombines TRBV6-1 with TRBJ1-5, with D tentatively TRBD1 (6 bases). Between the trimmed V and J ends, which lost 2 bases and 9 bases, there was a span of 11 bases. The CDR3 sequence is 13 residues long. Germline assignment: CDR1 MNHNS and CDR2 SASEGT. Here the CDR3 reads CASSEQTGTPQHF. The CDR3 nucleotides read TGTGCCAGCAGTGAACAGACAGGCACGCCCCAGCATTTT.